The clone carrying this T cell receptor beta chain was detected a few times. Antigen: not known. The data were obtained in a study of cytomegalovirus exposure and HLA in healthy donors. Study-wide results and caveats: The study flagged around 160 TCR beta chains as cytomegalovirus-associated.

V lost 2 bases and J lost 8; bases outside the gene matches: 9. The CDR3 is 15 residues long. The germline CDR1 and CDR2 sequences are SGHTA and FQGNSA. The PCR made use of 60 Vbeta and 13 Jbeta primers. TCRdb's table, derived via immunoSEQ multiplex PCR, lists solely in-frame clones and lacks some. The table includes approximately 130,000 clones, about 9.2% detected once. This cohort consisted of healthy bone marrow donors. This chain links TRBV7-2 with TRBJ2-7; 10 bases map to TRBD1. This clonotype originated in a woman aged 40 to 49 in good health and CMV-seropositive. The sample comprised PBMCs. The DNA for the CDR3 is TGTGCCAGCAGCTTATTGGGACAGGGGACTACGCAGCAGTACTTC. Its protein is CASSLLGQGTTQQYF.